This T cell receptor beta chain was sequenced for a study of CD8+CD57+ T cells in acquired aplastic anemia. Looking at the study overall: The study obtained an average of roughly 3 ug of DNA from sorted CD4+ and CD8+ cells.

CDR3 length equals 14 residues. V was pared by 5 bases and J by 8 bases, with 19 bases between. The germline CDR1 and CDR2 sequences are MNHEY and SMNVEV (reference sequence). In this sample, this clonotype turned up many times. Only patients with CD8+CD57+ cell expansion on flow cytometry were chosen for sequencing. Every patient presented with severe acquired aplastic anemia. By the time of blood sampling, patients had still received no therapy. Researchers used genomic DNA as the template to profile TCR beta VDJ and CDR3. TCRdb ran MiXCR on the reads and lists one entry per CDR3 protein. The top ten hold 30% to 40% of the sample, which has 170,000 or so distinct CDR3 sequences, about 50% seen once.

The sample taken for sequencing was sorted CD4+, CD8+, or CD8+CD57+ T cells (not recorded which) from PBMCs. The receptor was derived from a human donor with aplastic anemia. The rearrangement uses TRBV27 and TRBJ2-7; D remains unclear. The CDR3 region is CASSLIRASPQQYF. The DNA for the CDR3 is TGTGCCAGCAGTCTCATACGGGCCTCCCCCCAGCAGTACTTC.